This TCR beta chain was retrieved from a study of blood T cell repertoires in COVID-19. Background on the study: Sites in the United States, Italy and Spain provided acute and convalescent COVID-19 samples. PBMCs, B-cell-depleted T cells, or T cells provided the cDNA or gDNA that made up the material.

The CDR3 sequence is 14 residues long. V was clipped by 1 base and J by 6 bases; unmatched bases: 7. The germline CDR1 and CDR2 sequences are SQVTM and ANQGSEA. Per the original data handling: Amplification with reference gene primers provided the estimates of nucleated cell counts. This table comes from immunoSEQ multiplex PCR, and its TCRdb copy is limited to in-frame clones, with some not included. The DNA was the basis for D and trimming; V, J and clone size are from that table. The table records fewer than 90,000 clones, about 90% of them present only once. Sample: peripheral blood. The chain combines TRBV29-1 with TRBJ2-3; 7 nucleotides align to TRBD2. The clonotype was recovered from a woman of 80 years or more with active COVID-19. DNA for the CDR3: TGCAGCGTTGAAGGAGGGAGGGCTGATGATACGCAGTATTTT. This encodes CSVEGGRADDTQYF.